Reported below is one TCR beta chain. The data derive from a study of blood T cell repertoires in COVID-19. Looking at the study overall: The United States, Italy and Spain supplied acute and convalescent COVID-19 samples. The cDNA or gDNA used as material had been derived from T cells, B-cell-depleted T cells, or PBMCs.

As handled by the study authors: The authors estimated nucleated cell counts from reference gene primer amplification. The assay was immunoSEQ multiplex PCR, and TCRdb's table has in-frame clones only and misses some. Clone size and the V and J calls come from that table; the DNA yielded D and trimming. The repertoire has 55,000 to 75,000 clones, around 82% of them found once; the top ten carry under 8%. Trimming pared 1 base from V and 6 bases from J, leaving 10 bases between. Germline loops: CDR1 GTSNPN, CDR2 SVGIG (reference sequence). The CDR3 totals 13 residues. Sample: peripheral blood. This TCR came from a human donor in a cohort sampled during active COVID-19. The J gene is TRBJ1-5, the V gene TRBV30, with D hard to call. CDR3 protein: CAWSGTGGQPQHF. The CDR3, as DNA: TGTGCCTGGAGTGGGACCGGAGGTCAGCCCCAGCATTTT.